Listed below are T cell receptor beta chains from one sample, sequenced in a study of control samples from healthy donors and cancer patients. This table comes from immunoSEQ multiplex PCR, and its TCRdb copy is limited to in-frame clones, with some not included. In the table there are around 130,000 clones, around 93% of which are singletons. Sequenced input: blood. All receptors derive from a young man in good health. CDR3s include the opening cysteine and the closing phenylalanine or tryptophan. The D gene is left open where the match is weak. Clone size, where shown, is once, few, many, or a class for clones that have expanded.

-	-	TRBJ2-7	TRBV19	TGTGCCAGTAGTATAGACCCAGCGACCGAGCAGTACTTC	CASSIDPATEQYF
-	-	TRBJ1-2	TRBV29-1	TGCAGCGACCTGCGGCGGAGCTATGGCTACACCTTC	CSDLRRSYGYTF
-	TRBD1	TRBJ1-1	TRBV4-1	TGCGCCAGCAGCCGTGGACAGGGCGCTGAAGCTTTCTTT	CASSRGQGAEAFF
many	-	TRBJ1-2	TRBV4-2	TGTGCCAGCAGCCAAGATGCAGGGCGGGACTATGGCTACACCTTC	CASSQDAGRDYGYTF
-	-	TRBJ2-5	TRBV6-5	TGTGCCAGCAGTATTACAAGCCAAGAGACCCAGTACTTC	CASSITSQETQYF
-	TRBD1	TRBJ1-6	TRBV12-3/TRBV12-4	TGTGCCAGCAGTCTGACAGGGGATTCACCCCTCCACTTT	CASSLTGDSPLHF
once	-	TRBJ2-7	TRBV27	TGTGCCAGCAGTTTAAGTGGCATACCCGACTACGAGCAGTACTTC	CASSLSGIPDYEQYF
few	-	TRBJ1-6	TRBV20-1	TGCAGTGCTCGGATGGGATCACCCCTCCACTTT	CSARMGSPLHF
-	-	TRBJ2-5	TRBV20-1	TGCAGTGTCCTGCCAGCAATGGCCCAGTACTTC	CSVLPAMAQYF
-	TRBD1	TRBJ1-6	TRBV5-1	TGCGCCAGCAGCACCCGACAGGGGTACAATTCACCCCTCCACTTT	CASSTRQGYNSPLHF
-	-	TRBJ2-5	TRBV5-1	TGCGCCAGCAGCTTGTTCTCCGACCAAGAGACCCAGTACTTC	CASSLFSDQETQYF
-	TRBD1	TRBJ2-7	TRBV18	TGTGCCAGCTCACCACCCCTAGGGGGACAGGGGGATAAAAACGAGCAGTACTTC	CASSPPLGGQGDKNEQYF
-	-	TRBJ1-1	TRBV6-1	TGTGCCAGCAGTGTGGGGCGAGGAGGAGGGGAAGGGAAGCTTTTCTTT	CASSVGRGGGEGKLFF
-	TRBD1	TRBJ1-1	TRBV6-4	TGTGCCAGGCAATACAGGGGTCGGTCTACTGAAGCTTTCTTT	CARQYRGRSTEAFF
-	-	TRBJ2-7	TRBV27	TGTGCCAGCAGTTGGCAGGGCACAGGCTACGAGCAGTACTTC	CASSWQGTGYEQYF
-	TRBD2	TRBJ2-7	TRBV2	TGTGCCACCGTATTGGGACTAGCGGGTAACGAGCAGTACTTC	CATVLGLAGNEQYF
-	TRBD1	TRBJ1-1	TRBV2	TGTGCCAGCAGTGAGTTTTCGTGGGGACAGGGAAACACTGAAGCTTTCTTT	CASSEFSWGQGNTEAFF
-	-	TRBJ1-2	TRBV7-9	TGTGCCAGCAGCCAGCGGGGACCCGCGGATCCGAACTATGGCTACACCTTC	CASSQRGPADPNYGYTF
-	-	TRBJ1-1	TRBV7-9	TGTGCCAGCAGCTTAGGAACAGTGGATACGGTGACTTTCTTT	CASSLGTVDTVTFF
-	TRBD2	TRBJ2-1	TRBV4-1	TGCGCCAGCAGCCAAGCCCCGCGGGGGGGCTCCTACAATGAGCAGTTCTTC	CASSQAPRGGSYNEQFF
once	TRBD2	TRBJ2-5	TRBV2	TGTGCCAGCAGGGTGCGGGGGGCGCAAGAGACCCAGTACTTC	CASRVRGAQETQYF
-	TRBD2	TRBJ2-1	TRBV2	TGTGCCAGCCCCGGGACTAGAGGGGCGAATGAGCAGTTCTTC	CASPGTRGANEQFF
-	-	TRBJ1-1	TRBV11-2	TGTGCCAGCAGCTACGTTTTACAGGGAGAAGCTTTCTTT	CASSYVLQGEAFF
-	TRBD1	TRBJ1-1	TRBV5-1	TGCGCCAGCAGCCGAGGGGCAGGGGGCAACACTGAAGCTTTCTTT	CASSRGAGGNTEAFF
-	TRBD2	TRBJ2-5	TRBV28	TGTGCCAGCAGTTTATCGCTAGCGGGGGAAGAGACCCAGTACTTC	CASSLSLAGEETQYF
-	-	TRBJ2-2	TRBV2	TGTGCCAGCAGTGGCGAGACAACGAACACCGGGGAGCTGTTTTTT	CASSGETTNTGELFF
-	-	TRBJ1-2	TRBV10-2	TGCGCCAGCAGTGAGTCTATGGCCTCTGGCTACACCTTC	CASSESMASGYTF
-	TRBD1	TRBJ1-2	TRBV30	TGTGCCTGGAGGGTAGGGGGCATCTATGGCTACACCTTC	CAWRVGGIYGYTF
-	-	TRBJ1-1	TRBV27	TGTGCCAGCAGTTTATCGAGCGGGGTCGGAGCTTTCTTT	CASSLSSGVGAFF
once	-	TRBJ2-7	TRBV5-6	TGTGCCAGCAGCGTCCGGGGCCCCTACGAGCAGTACTTC	CASSVRGPYEQYF
-	-	TRBJ1-1	TRBV3-1/TRBV3-2	TGTGCCAGCAGCCCCTCCGAGGACACTGAAGCTTTCTTT	CASSPSEDTEAFF
-	-	TRBJ2-3	TRBV7-2	TGTGCCAGCAGCTTAAGCAGGGTCGGATCAGATACGCAGTATTTT	CASSLSRVGSDTQYF
-	-	TRBJ1-1	TRBV30	TGTGCCTGGAGTGTACCGGACCGAACGCGAAACACTGAAGCTTTCTTT	CAWSVPDRTRNTEAFF
-	-	TRBJ1-1	TRBV5-6	TGTGCCAGCAGCTTGGGCAGCACTGAAGCTTTCTTT	CASSLGSTEAFF
-	-	TRBJ1-5	TRBV7-2	TGTGCCAGCAGCTTAGGACAGCTAAGCTACTTTTCGAATCAGCCCCAGCATTTT	CASSLGQLSYFSNQPQHF
-	-	TRBJ1-4	TRBV6-1	TGTGCCAGCAGTGAATACGGGGTCCTATTAAATGAAAAACTGTTTTTT	CASSEYGVLLNEKLFF
once	-	TRBJ2-2	TRBV14	TGTGCCAGCAGCCATTTTACAGACTTCACCGGGGAGCTGTTTTTT	CASSHFTDFTGELFF
-	-	TRBJ2-3	TRBV5-1	TGCGCCAGCAGTAGGGGGCCCCTTAGCGGGGCCAGCACAGATACGCAGTATTTT	CASSRGPLSGASTDTQYF
-	TRBD2	TRBJ2-5	TRBV25-1	TGTGCCAGCAGTGATCCTCGACTAGCAGGGGAGACCCAGTACTTC	CASSDPRLAGETQYF
-	-	TRBJ1-2	TRBV7-9	TGTGCCAGCAGCTTAGAAGCGGATGGCTACACCTTC	CASSLEADGYTF
once	-	TRBJ1-1	TRBV12-5	TGTGCTAGTGGCGGCCCGGGGGACACTGAAGCTTTCTTT	CASGGPGDTEAFF
-	-	TRBJ1-5	TRBV10-2	TGCGCCAGCGGGCAGGGGCAGGGTCAGCCCCAGCATTTT	CASGQGQGQPQHF
-	-	TRBJ1-5	TRBV20-1	TGCAGTGCTAGTTTCGGGAATAGCAATCAGCCCCAGCATTTT	CSASFGNSNQPQHF
-	-	TRBJ2-7	TRBV4-1	TGCGCCAGCAGCCAAATACGGGGAAGCTCCTACGAGCAGTACTTC	CASSQIRGSSYEQYF
-	-	TRBJ1-1	TRBV10-3	TGTGCCATCAGTTGGCAGGACAGCGGGAACACTGAAGCTTTCTTT	CAISWQDSGNTEAFF
-	-	TRBJ2-7	TRBV6-1	TGTGCCAGCAGTGATTTGGGCAGGTCGAGCTCCTACGAGCAGTACTTC	CASSDLGRSSSYEQYF
-	-	TRBJ1-2	TRBV25-1	TGTGCCAGCAGTGAATCCGGCTATGGCTACACCTTC	CASSESGYGYTF
-	-	TRBJ2-7	TRBV4-2	TGTGCCAGCAGCCAAGATCATCCCGGGAACGAGCAGTACTTC	CASSQDHPGNEQYF
-	TRBD2	TRBJ2-7	TRBV10-3	TGTGCCATCAGGAGGGTTGGGGGGGCGGGAGGAGGTGAGCAGTACTTC	CAIRRVGGAGGGEQYF
-	-	TRBJ1-1	TRBV18	TGTGCCAGCTCACCACGGGGGGGGAACACTGAAGCTTTCTTT	CASSPRGGNTEAFF
-	-	TRBJ2-3	TRBV5-1	TGCGCCAGCAGCTTGGTGGGGGGCGGCTCAGATACGCAGTATTTT	CASSLVGGGSDTQYF
-	-	TRBJ1-4	TRBV5-1	TGCGCCAGCAGCTTGGAGTACGGGCCTAATGAAAAACTGTTTTTT	CASSLEYGPNEKLFF
-	-	TRBJ1-3	TRBV14	TGTGCCAGCAGCCGATTTCAGGGAGCCCCTGGAAACACCATATATTTT	CASSRFQGAPGNTIYF
-	-	TRBJ2-5	TRBV7-9	TGTGCCAGCAGTCGACAGGGAGGTCAAGAGACCCAGTACTTC	CASSRQGGQETQYF